Reported below is one T cell receptor (beta chain). Its antigen is currently not known. Per-base qualities were not stored, and no clone one base away is much larger. This sample is part of a study of Ad26.COV2.S vaccination and SARS-CoV-2 variants (dated by TCRdb to about 2021). In the study overall: Vaccine-arm donors came from COV1001, a multicentre, randomized, double-blind, placebo-controlled phase I-IIa trial of Ad26.COV2.S in healthy adults. The specificity and breadth of SARS-CoV-2-reactive T cell receptors after Ad26.COV2.S vaccination were assessed by TCRbeta repertoire sequencing. Ad26.COV2.S was given intramuscularly at 5x10^10 or 1x10^11 viral particles, as a single shot or as two shots 56 days apart. The TCR-sequenced set comprised about 32 samples: some 19 Ad26.COV2.S vaccine recipients, 5 placebo recipients and 8 SARS-CoV-2 convalescent individuals. Participants in the trial were split at random into five groups of five each, receiving low-dose or high-dose Ad26.COV2.S once or twice, or else placebo on both occasions. Investigators did not know the trial group allocation while performing experiments and assessing outcomes. What the work shows at the level of the full study, not this receptor alone: It was noted by the authors that total T cell responses may have been underestimated by the TCR breadth and depth analyses. Comparable non-spike TCR breadth was observed between vaccine and placebo recipients, consistent with only spike being contained in the vaccine. Higher spike-specific TCR breadth was observed in Ad26.COV2.S recipients than in placebo recipients (P = 0.0014). The study was not powered to compare responses between vaccine doses or regimens. Substantial breadth of spike-specific CD8+ and CD4+ T cell responses was reported after vaccination.

This sample's treatment or condition label indicates: approximately 18 received Ad26.COV2.S at low or high dose, single or two shots; 5 received placebo; per-sample allocation not given. For vaccine and placebo recipients, the sequenced repertoires came from samples collected on day 63 after the first injection. Cohort 1b enrolled 25 or so adults aged 18-55 years at a single site in Boston, USA, between 29 July and 7 August 2020. As a vaccine, Ad26.COV2.S was a replication-incompetent adenovirus type 26 vector that expressed a prefusion-stabilized SARS-CoV-2 spike protein derived from the original Wuhan strain. CDR1 and CDR2 are drawn from the germline V gene: LGHNA, YSLEER. The CDR3 contains 15 residues, cysteine and phenylalanine counted. The kept DNA is CDR3 alone, 45 bases in frame from the first base. The V end loses 4 bases and the J end loses 6 bases, and a stretch of 13 bases separates them.

The immunoSEQ Assay was used to sequence TCRbeta CDR3 regions. After extraction, genomic DNA underwent amplification by bias-controlled multiplex PCR, followed by high-throughput sequencing. As for the original processing: To quantify the absolute abundance of each unique TCRbeta CDR3 region, sequences were collapsed and filtered. T cell fraction was estimated by normalizing TCRbeta template counts to usable DNA, with usable DNA measured through amplification of reference genes found in all nucleated cells. Repertoire TCRs were annotated as SARS-CoV-2-specific by exact matching of V gene, CDR3 amino acid sequence and J gene to a known reactive TCR set. The reference SARS-CoV-2 TCR set was derived from MIRA and filtered for enrichment in COVID-19-positive ImmuneCODE repertoires, a step that removed public or cross-reactive TCRs. Based on the MIRA antigens, annotated TCRs were further analysed at the level of specific ORF or position within ORF. Breadth was defined as annotated unique rearrangements over total unique productive rearrangements; depth was the summed frequency of those rearrangements. Two-sided Wilcoxon rank-sum tests were used to compare TCR breadth between groups. TCRdb retrieved this table from immuneACCESS and kept in-frame rearrangements only. Not all clones are present; in checked studies, unresolved V genes account for under half, and no reason is known for the remainder. D and trimming were read from the DNA, whereas the V and J calls and clone size are those reported in that table. This sample holds 200,000 to 300,000 clones; 70% to 90% were observed only once. The ten largest clones take up roughly 10% of the sample.

This TCR was recovered from a person between 18 and 65 years old who received the Ad26.COV2.S COVID-19 vaccine or a placebo. Source: peripheral blood, taken in a trial of Ad26.COV2.S vaccine versus placebo. The rearrangement combines TRBV4-3 with TRBJ1-6; there is no confident call for the D gene. The CDR3 region has the sequence CASSPTSAVNSPLHF. The DNA reads TGCGCCAGCAGCCCTACCTCGGCGGTTAATTCACCCCTCCACTTT.